The clone carrying this T cell receptor beta chain has a single count. Its antigen is unidentified. Germline V lookup: CDR1 SGHDT, CDR2 YYEEEE. CDR3 length: 12 residues. The trim removed 4 bases at V and 8 bases at J, leaving 4 bases unmatched. The data stem from a study of cytomegalovirus exposure and HLA in healthy donors. Background on the study: The approximately 120 validation repertoires matched the roughly 670 first-cohort repertoires in platform, a later analysis reported. Overall study results and limits: Generally TCR sequences proved uncommon, though certain public TCRs appeared in numerous donors. A list of approximately 150 TCR beta chains associated with cytomegalovirus was given.

The donors belonged to the approximately 120-subject validation cohort, separate from the approximately 700-subject first cohort. Assay used: immunoSEQ multiplex PCR; TCRdb lists only in-frame clones, some missing. The repertoire holds roughly 62,000 clones, with over 75% as singletons. This TCR was recovered from a young woman in good health and CMV-seronegative. The rearrangement links TRBV5-6 to TRBJ1-1; 8 bases match TRBD1. What was sequenced was PBMCs. DNA for the CDR3: TGTGCCAGCAGCCCACGACAGGGGGAAGCTTTCTTT. It specifies CASSPRQGEAFF. The whole variable domain, filled in from reference TRBV5-6 and TRBJ1-1, reads DAGVTQSPTHLIKTRGQQVTLRCSPKSGHDTVSWYQQALGQGPQFIFQYYEEEERQRGNFPDRFSGHQFPNYSSELNVNALLLGDSALYLCASSPRQGEAFFGQGTRLTVV.